This T cell receptor beta chain appears in the sequencing data of a study of cytotoxic CD8 clonotypes in ibrutinib-treated CLL. Study at large: Responses: approximately 24 partial, 2 complete; after median 68 months, about 14 stayed remitted, some twelve progressed.

Study conclusions and caveats: Public clonotypes (which were uncommon) either contracted or remained stable on treatment.

For TCR beta libraries, approximately 2 micrograms of genomic DNA were obtained from cryopreserved PBMCs. A 1 in 200,000 to 1 in 1 million T cell depth was the sequencing target. Only in-frame clones appear in the TCRdb table, and some are missing; sequencing was by immunoSEQ multiplex PCR. The sample holds more than 35,000 clones, about two thirds seen once. Points on this clone: Antigen: not known.

The CDR3 contains 13 residues. V dropped 1 base and J dropped 10 bases, with 11 bases sitting between them. Germline CDR1 is SGHNT and CDR2 is YENEEA. Specimen: PBMCs, collected at disease progression, from a patient treated with ibrutinib. The chain combines TRBV11-3 with TRBJ2-1; D is possibly TRBD2 (5 bases). The sequence was obtained from a human donor with chronic lymphocytic leukemia. Here the CDR3 reads CASSLAPSREQFF. The CDR3 nucleotides are TGTGCCAGCAGCTTAGCCCCTAGCCGGGAGCAGTTCTTC.